This T cell receptor beta chain was sequenced during a study of T cells in Graves' hyperthyroidism and ophthalmopathy. For this clonotype: Its target is not known.

RNA transcripts gave rise to amplified TCR beta CDR3 regions. Primed by the HTBI set, a first-round RT-PCR was run on the TCR CDR3. TCRdb re-derived calls from the multiplex PCR reads in MiXCR, one entry per CDR3 protein. The profile shows hundreds of thousands of distinct CDR3 sequences, over 12% of them singletons. Study-wide results and limits: Ophthalmopathy, which appeared later, was predicted by the model a median 6.5 months before onset.

Germline CDR1 and CDR2: SEHNR and FQNEAQ (reference sequence). CDR3 length: 14 amino acids. Trimming at V came to 3 bases and at J to 6 bases, leaving 8 bases not matched to a gene. Sequenced sample: blood. The chain employs TRBV7-9 and TRBJ2-7; 7 nucleotides match TRBD2. The TCR was taken from a woman between 35 and 50 years old with Graves' ophthalmopathy. As DNA, the CDR3 is TGTGCCAGCAGCTTTATGGGGGAGGGCCCCGAGCAGTACTTC. This gives the protein CASSFMGEGPEQYF.